The next 17 T cell receptor beta chains were all read from a single sample in a study of blood T cell repertoires in COVID-19. Sequenced by immunoSEQ multiplex PCR; TCRdb stores in-frame clones only, minus some. This repertoire shows about 250,000 clones, 85% to 90% found once; its top ten account for around 0.8%. The sample taken for sequencing was peripheral blood. The source of these receptors is a man under 40 with acute or convalescent COVID-19.

There are a few counts of this clone. The chain employs TRBV4-2 and TRBJ1-4, with D unresolved. The CDR3 has 14 amino acids. Trimming stripped 4 bases from V and 4 bases from J, with 10 bases between. CDR1 and CDR2 (germline): LGHNA, YNFKEQ. CDR3 sequence: CASSRGGNNEKLFF. In nucleotides, the CDR3 is TGTGCCAGCAGCCGTGGCGGCAATAATGAAAAACTGTTTTTT.

The chain joins TRBV24-1 to TRBJ1-5, with TRBD1 matching over 11 bases. V was clipped by 4 bases and J by 6 bases; unmatched bases: 10. The germline V gene encodes CDR1 KGHDR and CDR2 SFDVKD. The CDR3 runs to 17 residues. CDR3 nucleotides: TGTGCCACCAGTGACCTATCCGGGACAGGGGGTGTTCAGCCCCAGCATTTT. Its protein is CATSDLSGTGGVQPQHF.

The chain carries TRBV6-5 and TRBJ2-5; a weak D match, TRBD2 (6 bases). The CDR3 consists of 15 residues. Germline CDR1 MNHEY, CDR2 SVGAGI. V shed 3 bases and J shed 0 bases, with 11 bases lying between them. The CDR3, as DNA: TGTGCCAGCAGTTATGCCGGGACTCACCAAGAGACCCAGTACTTC. It is translated as CASSYAGTHQETQYF.

About this clone: Other nucleotide sequences from this sample produce the same CDR3. This chain joins TRBV5-1 and TRBJ2-1, with 10 bases identical to TRBD2. The CDR3 spans 15 residues. Trimming at V came to 4 bases and at J to 4 bases, leaving 5 bases not matched to a gene. CDR1 and CDR2 (germline): SGHRS, YFSETQ. CDR3 sequence reads: CASSLGLADYNEQFF. The DNA for the CDR3 is TGCGCCAGCAGCCTAGGACTAGCGGATTACAATGAGCAGTTCTTC.

The chain links TRBV7-8 to TRBJ2-3, with unresolved D. This CDR3 is 12 amino acids long. The germline gives CDR1 SGHVS, CDR2 FQNEAQ. The V end lost 6 bases, the J end lost 6 bases, and 10 bases lay between the germline ends. The chain's CDR3 is CASRPDGDTQYF. The CDR3 nucleotides are TGTGCCAGCAGACCCGACGGGGATACGCAGTATTTT.

The V call is TRBV10-1, the J call TRBJ2-6; D is perhaps TRBD1 (5 bases). Germline values: CDR1 WNHNN, CDR2 SYGVQD (reference sequence). Trimming pared 7 bases from V and 0 bases from J, leaving 19 bases between. The CDR3 runs to 18 residues. The DNA for the CDR3 is TGCGCCAGCACTGATCAGCTCAGGGAAGCCTCTGGGGCCAACGTCCTGACTTTC. As protein: CASTDQLREASGANVLTF.

The chain carries TRBV9 and TRBJ1-4; D gene uncertain. This CDR3 spans 15 amino acids. The V gene lost 6 bases and the J gene lost 5 bases, with 17 bases spanning the gap. CDR1 is SGDLS, CDR2 YYNGEE, per germline. The CDR3 DNA reads as TGTGCCAGCACCCGAACCGGGGTGACGAATGAAAAACTGTTTTTT. Translation gives CASTRTGVTNEKLFF.

This clone came up a few times. The chain recombines TRBV7-9 with TRBJ1-1; possible D gene TRBD1, 5 bases. Trimming cost V 5 bases and J 0 bases, with 10 bases left between them. This CDR3 is 14 amino acids long. Germline values: CDR1 SEHNR, CDR2 FQNEAQ (reference sequence). DNA of the CDR3: TGTGCCAGCAGCGCGACAGTCCTGAACACTGAAGCTTTCTTT. It is translated as CASSATVLNTEAFF.

This chain joins TRBV19 and TRBJ1-4, with 8 bases that match TRBD1. This CDR3 has 14 amino acids. Germline V gene lookup returns CDR1 LNHDA and CDR2 SQIVND (reference sequence). Trimming took 8 bases from V and 7 from J; bases not matched to a gene: 9. The CDR3 coding sequence is TGTGCCAGTCGCCAGGGGGCGTTTGGTGAAAAACTGTTTTTT. Translating gives CASRQGAFGEKLFF.

This clone was seen only a few times. The chain recombines TRBV5-1 with TRBJ1-6; 7 nucleotides match TRBD1. CDR1 and CDR2 from the germline V gene are SGHRS and YFSETQ. The V and J ends lost 4 bases and 6 bases, in that order; junction bases with no gene match: 10. The CDR3 has 16 residues. The chain's CDR3 is CASSADRLWSNSPLHF. The CDR3 nucleotides read TGCGCCAGCAGCGCGGACAGGTTGTGGTCTAATTCACCCCTCCACTTT.

The rearrangement uses TRBV5-1 and TRBJ2-7; 9 bases are a match to TRBD2. V shed 3 bases, J shed 5 bases, and the junction held 12 bases outside the gene matches. Germline CDR1 is SGHRS and CDR2 is YFSETQ. This CDR3 region has 16 residues. The CDR3 DNA reads TGCGCCAGCAGCTGGACCTCCGGGACTAGCTTGAACGAGCAGTACTTC. Amino acids: CASSWTSGTSLNEQYF.

The rearrangement joins TRBV30 to TRBJ1-4, with a possible D match to TRBD1 (5 bases). V lost 4 bases and J lost 10, with 19 bases in between. This CDR3 spans 14 amino acids. The V gene's germline CDR1 is GTSNPN and CDR2 SVGIG (reference sequence). The CDR3 nucleotides are TGTGCCTGGACCGTGGGGCGGGGCTGGGGAAAACTGTTTTTT. This encodes CAWTVGRGWGKLFF. Full variable domain (rest looked up from reference TRBV30 and TRBJ1-4): SQTIHQWPATLVQPVGSPLSLECTVEGTSNPNLYWYRQAAGRGLQLLFYSVGIGQISSEVPQNLSASRPQDRQFILSSKKLLLSDSGFYLCAWTVGRGWGKLFFGSGTQLSVL.

This clone came up once. The rearrangement uses TRBV7-3 and TRBJ2-1; 8 nucleotides agree with TRBD2. The CDR3 totals 15 residues. The J segment lost 6 bases and the V segment lost 2 bases, leaving 6 bases of the junction unmatched. CDR1 is SGHTA, CDR2 FQGTGA, per germline. The CDR3 DNA follows: TGTGCCAGCAGCTTAGAATTAGCGGGAAGCAATGAGCAGTTCTTC. This encodes CASSLELAGSNEQFF.

This clone was seen just once. This rearrangement joins TRBV6-1 to TRBJ2-3; 10 positions agree with TRBD2. The V segment lost 4 bases and the J segment 1 base; nucleotides outside the gene matches: 8. CDR1 and CDR2 (germline): MNHNS, SASEGT. This CDR3 is built from 17 residues. CDR3: CASSGSLAGVRTDTQYF. The CDR3 DNA reads TGTGCCAGCAGTGGGTCGCTAGCGGGAGTCCGCACAGATACGCAGTATTTT.

The chain recombines TRBV28 with TRBJ2-7, with D maybe TRBD1 (5 bases). V lost 6 bases and J 1 base, leaving 13 bases between the germline ends. Germline V gene data show CDR1 as MDHEN and CDR2 as SYDVKM. The length of the CDR3 is 14 residues. The CDR3 reads CASSPRTPSYEQYF. The CDR3 DNA reads TGTGCCAGCAGCCCTCGGACACCATCCTACGAGCAGTACTTC. The full variable domain, in which reference TRBV28 and TRBJ2-7 provide the parts outside the CDR3, is DVKVTQSSRYLVKRTGEKVFLECVQDMDHENMFWYRQDPGLGLRLIYFSYDVKMKEKGDIPEGYSVSREKKERFSLILESASTNQTSMYLCASSPRTPSYEQYFGPGTRLTVT.

The chain couples TRBV4-1 to TRBJ2-7, with 10 positions matching TRBD2. The trim removed 0 bases at V and 11 bases at J, leaving 10 bases unmatched. Per the germline V gene, CDR1 is MGHRA and CDR2 is YSYEKL. The CDR3 sequence is 15 residues long. The CDR3 loop is CASSQDGTSVRGKYF. The CDR3 DNA reads as TGCGCCAGCAGCCAAGATGGGACTAGCGTCCGAGGAAAGTACTTC.

In its sample, this clone was seen once. The rearrangement uses TRBV6-2 or TRBV6-3 and TRBJ2-3; D remains unclear. Trimming took 4 bases from V and 10 from J, leaving 21 bases between them. The germline V gene has CDR1 MNHEY and CDR2 SVGEGT. This CDR3 comprises 15 residues. The chain's CDR3 is CASSSGLVASPAQYF. The CDR3 DNA reads as TGTGCCAGCAGTTCCGGCTTAGTAGCCAGTCCGGCGCAGTATTTT.